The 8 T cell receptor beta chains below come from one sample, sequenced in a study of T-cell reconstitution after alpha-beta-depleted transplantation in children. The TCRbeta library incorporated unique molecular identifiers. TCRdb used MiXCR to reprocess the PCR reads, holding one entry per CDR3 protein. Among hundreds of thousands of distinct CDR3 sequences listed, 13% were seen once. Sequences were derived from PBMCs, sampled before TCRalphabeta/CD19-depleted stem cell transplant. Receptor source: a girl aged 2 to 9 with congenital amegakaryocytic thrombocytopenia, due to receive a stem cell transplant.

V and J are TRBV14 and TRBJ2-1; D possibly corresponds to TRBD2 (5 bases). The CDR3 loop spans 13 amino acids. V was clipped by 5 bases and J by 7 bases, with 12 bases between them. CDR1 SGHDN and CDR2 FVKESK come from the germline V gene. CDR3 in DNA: TGTGCCAGCAGCAAAGGACCGGGAAATGAGCAGTTCTTC. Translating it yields CASSKGPGNEQFF.

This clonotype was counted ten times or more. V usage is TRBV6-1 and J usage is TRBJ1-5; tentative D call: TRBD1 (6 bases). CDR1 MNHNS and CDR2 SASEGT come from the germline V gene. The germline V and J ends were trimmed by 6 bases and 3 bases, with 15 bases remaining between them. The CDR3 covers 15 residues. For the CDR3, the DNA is TGTGCCAGCAGGAAATTACAGGGAATCAATCAGCCCCAGCATTTT. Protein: CASRKLQGINQPQHF.

Written as DNA, the CDR3 is TGTGCCATCAGTACAGGTCTCGGGTCAGATACGCAGTATTTT. Translation: CAISTGLGSDTQYF. The chain combines TRBV10-3 with TRBJ2-3, with D perhaps TRBD1 (5 bases). The ends were cut back, 5 bases at V and 4 bases at J, with 13 bases in the middle. Germline loops: CDR1 ENHRY, CDR2 SYGVKD. There are 14 residues in the CDR3.

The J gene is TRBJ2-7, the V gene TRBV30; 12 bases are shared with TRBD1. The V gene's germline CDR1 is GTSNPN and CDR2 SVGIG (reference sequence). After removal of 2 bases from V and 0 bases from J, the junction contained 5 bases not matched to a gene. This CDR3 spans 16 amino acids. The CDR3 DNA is TGTGCCTGGAGTAACCCGGGACAGGGGGCCTCCTACGAGCAGTACTTC. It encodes CAWSNPGQGASYEQYF. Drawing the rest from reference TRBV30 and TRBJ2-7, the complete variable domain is SQTIHQWPATLVQPVGSPLSLECTVEGTSNPNLYWYRQAAGRGLQLLFYSVGIGQISSEVPQNLSASRPQDRQFILSSKKLLLSDSGFYLCAWSNPGQGASYEQYFGPGTRLTVT.

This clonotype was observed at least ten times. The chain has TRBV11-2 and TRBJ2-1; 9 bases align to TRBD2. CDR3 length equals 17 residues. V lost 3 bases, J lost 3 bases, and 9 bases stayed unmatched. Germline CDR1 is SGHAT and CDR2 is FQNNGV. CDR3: CASSFVGAGGFYNEQFF. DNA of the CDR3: TGTGCCAGCAGCTTTGTAGGAGCGGGAGGTTTCTACAATGAGCAGTTCTTC.

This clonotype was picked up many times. CDR3 in amino acids: CASSRSYGYTF. In DNA, the CDR3 is TGTGCCAGCAGCCGCAGTTATGGCTACACCTTC. The chain couples TRBV12-3 or TRBV12-4 to TRBJ1-2; D not resolved. Trimming took off 6 bases at V and 5 bases at J, with 7 bases between the two ends. There are 11 residues in the CDR3.

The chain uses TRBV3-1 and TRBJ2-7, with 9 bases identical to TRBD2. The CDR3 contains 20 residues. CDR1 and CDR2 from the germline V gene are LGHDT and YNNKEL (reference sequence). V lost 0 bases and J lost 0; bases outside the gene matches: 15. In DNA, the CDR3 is TGTGCCAGCAGCCAAGAGGAGGCGGGAGGGCCCAAAATCAACTCCTACGAGCAGTACTTC. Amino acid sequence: CASSQEEAGGPKINSYEQYF.

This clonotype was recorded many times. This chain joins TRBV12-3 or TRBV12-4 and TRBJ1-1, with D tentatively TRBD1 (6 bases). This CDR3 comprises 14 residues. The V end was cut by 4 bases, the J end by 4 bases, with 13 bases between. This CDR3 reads CASSSSQGVTEAFF. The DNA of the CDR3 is TGTGCCAGCAGTTCGTCACAGGGAGTCACTGAAGCTTTCTTT.